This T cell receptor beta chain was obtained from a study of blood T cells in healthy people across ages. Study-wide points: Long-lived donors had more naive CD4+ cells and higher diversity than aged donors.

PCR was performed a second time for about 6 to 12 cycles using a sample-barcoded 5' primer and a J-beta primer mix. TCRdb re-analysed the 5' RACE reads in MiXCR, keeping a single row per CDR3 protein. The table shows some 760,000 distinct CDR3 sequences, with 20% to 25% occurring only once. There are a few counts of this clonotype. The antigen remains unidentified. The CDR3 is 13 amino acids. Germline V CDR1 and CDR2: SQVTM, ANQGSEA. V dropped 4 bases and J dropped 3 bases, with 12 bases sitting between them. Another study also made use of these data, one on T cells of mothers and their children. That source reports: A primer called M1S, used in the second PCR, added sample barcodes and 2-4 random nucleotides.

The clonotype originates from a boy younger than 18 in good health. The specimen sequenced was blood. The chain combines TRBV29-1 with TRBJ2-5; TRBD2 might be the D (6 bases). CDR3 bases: TGCAGCGTTGGGGGGAGGCAAAAAGAGACCCAGTACTTC. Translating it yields CSVGGRQKETQYF.